Shown below are 3 T cell receptor beta chains from a single sample sequenced in a study of cytomegalovirus exposure and HLA in healthy donors. The PCR employed 60 Vbeta primers together with 13 Jbeta primers. Assay used: immunoSEQ multiplex PCR; TCRdb lists only in-frame clones, some missing. The sample has more than 250,000 clones, around nine tenths seen once. Sequences were obtained from PBMCs. All receptors come from a woman younger than 30 in good health and CMV-seronegative.

V gene TRBV2 combines with J gene TRBJ2-7; a possible D gene is TRBD2 (5 bases). V lost 6 bases and J lost 2, with 17 bases in between. This CDR3 is built from 15 residues. Germline V gene sequence: CDR1 SNHLY, CDR2 FYNNEI. The CDR3 reads CASSARALITYEQYF. CDR3 bases: TGTGCCAGCAGCGCGAGGGCCCTAATAACCTACGAGCAGTACTTC.

The chain combines TRBV7-9 with TRBJ2-2; D is perhaps TRBD2 (5 bases). CDR1 and CDR2 (germline): SEHNR, FQNEAQ (reference sequence). The CDR3 spans 13 residues. V gave up 4 bases and J gave up 7 bases, with 10 bases separating them. This CDR3 reads CASSYPGNGELFF. CDR3 coding DNA: TGTGCCAGCAGCTACCCGGGAAACGGGGAGCTGTTTTTT.

The rearrangement links TRBV6-4 to TRBJ2-5; 10 nucleotides match TRBD2. CDR3 size: 15 residues. V was pared by 3 bases and J by 2 bases, with 3 bases of the junction left unmatched. Germline CDR1 is MRHNA and CDR2 is SNTAGT. CDR3 amino acids: CASSELAGSQETQYF. DNA of the CDR3: TGTGCCAGCAGTGAACTAGCGGGATCTCAAGAGACCCAGTACTTC.